Sequencing of this T cell receptor (beta chain) was carried out in a study of cytomegalovirus exposure and HLA in healthy donors. Study information: Earlier, about 180 million T cells were analyzed, and about 100 million unique TCR beta sequences were found among them. The study placed about 86% of its roughly 400 genotyped donors in the Caucasian-associated ancestry cluster. Whole-study results and caveats: For most TCR sequences rarity was the rule, although some public TCRs occurred in many donors.

In its sample, this clone was seen a few times. What it binds is unknown. The PCR was carried out with 60 Vbeta primers and 13 Jbeta primers. In the original workflow: As a later analysis found, there were about 80 million unique TCR beta chains, of which around 9.9 million were shared. Profiling relied on immunoSEQ multiplex PCR, and the TCRdb table lists in-frame clones only, not all of them. V and J calls and clone size follow that table, whereas D and trimming were derived from the DNA. The table includes about 96,000 clones, 60% to 80% detected once. The sample comprised PBMCs. The clonotype was recovered from a man in his fifties or sixties in good health and CMV-seropositive.

The CDR3 coding sequence is TGTGCCAGCTCACCGTCTGACACCCGAGGGCCTTTCTTT. Protein sequence: CASSPSDTRGPFF. The rearrangement links TRBV18 to TRBJ1-1; D is unresolved. CDR3 length: 13 amino acids. V lost 3 bases, J lost 12 bases, and 17 bases lay in between. Germline loops: CDR1 KGHSH, CDR2 LQKENI.